The 30 T cell receptor beta chains in this list originate from one sample, sequenced in a study of regulatory T cells in long-lasting Graves disease. Time point in this sample: newly diagnosed GD, antithyroid drugs for less than 3 months. Generation of the TCR library employed RNA extracted from PBMCs. Relying on iRepertoire HTBI primers and Arm-PCR of CDR3 regions, the team built TCR beta libraries. Using its own MiXCR run on the multiplex PCR reads, TCRdb lists one record per CDR3 protein. The table has hundreds of thousands of distinct CDR3 sequences, roughly 14% seen once. These data were also reused for a study on T cells in Graves' hyperthyroidism and ophthalmopathy.

Sequenced material: peripheral blood mononuclear cells (PBMCs), taken at new diagnosis, from a patient treated with antithyroid drugs. The origin of the receptors is a man younger than 40 with Graves disease.

V is TRBV9 and J is TRBJ2-3; 7 positions agree with TRBD1. The germline V gene has CDR1 SGDLS and CDR2 YYNGEE. The trim removed 4 bases at V and 1 base at J, leaving 6 bases unmatched. The CDR3 totals 15 residues. CDR3 DNA: TGTGCCAGCAGCCCCCGGGACAGTCGCACAGATACGCAGTATTTT. This sequence encodes CASSPRDSRTDTQYF.

In the case of this clonotype: This may be a read error: a much more frequent sequence differs by one nucleotide. V and J are TRBV15 and TRBJ2-5; D perhaps matches TRBD1 (6 bases). Germline V gene lookup returns CDR1 LNHNV and CDR2 YYDKDF (reference sequence). CDR3 length equals 16 residues. CDR3 region: CATSRDRGRGREAQYF. CDR3 nucleotides: TGTGCCACCAGCAGAGATAGGGGGAGAGGGAGAGAGGCCCAGTACTTC.

Ten or more counts support this clonotype. This chain connects TRBV29-1 to TRBJ1-2, with D unclear. CDR1 SQVTM and CDR2 ANQGSEA come from the germline V gene. Trimming left V 2 bases short and J 2 bases short, with 12 bases between. CDR3 size: 14 residues. The DNA for the CDR3 is TGCAGCGTTGAACGTAGAGGGAGGAACTATGGCTACACCTTC. Protein: CSVERRGRNYGYTF.

The sample holds one count of this clonotype. The genes are TRBV7-9 and TRBJ1-1, with D hard to call. The CDR3 has 14 residues. The V gene's germline CDR1 is SEHNR and CDR2 FQNEAQ (reference sequence). Trimming cost V 2 bases and J 5 bases, with 12 bases left between them. CDR3 in DNA: TGTGCCAGCAGCTTACCCGGGCTGGTAACTGAAGCTTTCTTT. This translates into CASSLPGLVTEAFF.

V and J are TRBV3-1 and TRBJ1-5, with 8 bases fitting TRBD1. Per germline, CDR1 LGHDT and CDR2 YNNKEL (reference sequence). J was trimmed by 7 bases and V by 2 bases; bases with no gene match: 7. This CDR3 has 15 amino acids. The CDR3 spells CASSQLSAGGQPQHF. The CDR3 DNA is TGTGCCAGCAGCCAATTATCCGCAGGGGGCCAGCCCCAGCATTTT.

This clonotype was found many times. The chain employs TRBV16 and TRBJ1-1; D is uncertain. The CDR3 has 13 residues. Germline V lookup: CDR1 KGHSY, CDR2 FQNENV. The ends were cut back, 4 bases at V and 10 bases at J, with 16 bases in the middle. CDR3 nucleotides: TGTGCCAGCAGCCCAACCGTCAGGAAGGGAGCTTTCTTT. As protein: CASSPTVRKGAFF.

This clonotype was observed a few times. The chain joins TRBV11-2 to TRBJ2-7, with D perhaps matching TRBD2 (6 bases). Trimming removed 5 bases at V and 3 bases at J, with 11 bases between. CDR1 is SGHAT, CDR2 FQNNGV, per germline. CDR3 length equals 13 residues. The CDR3 reads CASSPEGYYEQYF. The CDR3 DNA follows: TGTGCCAGCAGCCCGGAGGGCTACTACGAGCAGTACTTC.

In this sample, this clonotype turned up many times. The V and J genes are TRBV10-3 and TRBJ1-2; D remains ambiguous. The CDR3 is made up of 14 amino acids. V lost 2 bases to trimming and J lost 8 bases, with 15 bases between them. Germline assignment: CDR1 ENHRY and CDR2 SYGVKD. The CDR3 loop is CAISEHERADGYTF. In nucleotides, the CDR3 is TGTGCCATCAGTGAGCATGAGAGGGCGGACGGCTACACCTTC.

Notes on this clonotype: A read error may explain this, as a much larger clone is one base away. V and J are TRBV25-1 and TRBJ2-1; D unclear. The CDR3 runs to 15 residues. The V gene's germline CDR1 is MGHDK and CDR2 SYGVNS. The CDR3 DNA follows: TGTGCCACCAGTGATAGACCGACGGGCGACAATGAGCAGTTCTTC. It codes for CATSDRPTGDNEQFF.

This clonotype was seen at least ten times. The rearrangement uses TRBV2 and TRBJ1-1; D possibly corresponds to TRBD1 (5 bases). Deletions cut 6 bases from V and 4 bases from J, with 15 bases between. Germline V CDR1 and CDR2: SNHLY, FYNNEI. There are 14 residues in the CDR3. CDR3 DNA sequence: TGTGCCAGCAGCCAGTTCCGTGGGGGCACTGAAGCTTTCTTT. It translates to CASSQFRGGTEAFF.

The CDR3 loop reads CASSLDREGGGYTF. In nucleotides, the CDR3 is TGCGCCAGCAGCTTGGACAGGGAAGGAGGCGGCTACACCTTC. This chain links TRBV5-1 with TRBJ1-2, with D perhaps matching TRBD1 (6 bases). Per the germline V gene, CDR1 is SGHRS and CDR2 is YFSETQ. Trimming left V 0 bases short and J 8 bases short, with 14 bases between. The CDR3 covers 14 residues.

This clonotype was detected only a few times. This sequence joins TRBV9 and TRBJ2-3; 8 positions agree with TRBD2. CDR3 size: 16 residues. The V segment lost 3 bases and the J segment 1 base; nucleotides outside the gene matches: 7. Germline V gene data show CDR1 as SGDLS and CDR2 as YYNGEE. CDR3: CASSAPTSARTDTQYF. CDR3 in DNA: TGTGCCAGCAGCGCCCCGACTAGCGCCCGCACAGATACGCAGTATTTT.

This clonotype was recorded a few times. The chain links TRBV7-9 to TRBJ2-5; D not resolved. The CDR3 contains 14 residues. V gave up 3 bases and J gave up 5 bases, with 13 bases separating them. The V gene's germline CDR1 is SEHNR and CDR2 FQNEAQ (reference sequence). CDR3 sequence (DNA): TGTGCCAGCAGCTTCCCGGTGGGTCGGGAGACCCAGTACTTC. It yields the protein CASSFPVGRETQYF.

This clonotype was recorded at least ten times. In DNA form, the CDR3 reads TGCAGTGCTAGGTTTTTCGGGCCGTCCTCGGGCGAGCAGTACTTC. Its translation is CSARFFGPSSGEQYF. This chain joins TRBV20-1 and TRBJ2-7; D is unclear. Germline V gives CDR1 DFQATT, CDR2 SNEGSKA (reference sequence). V lost 3 bases to trimming and J lost 6 bases, with 21 bases between them. This CDR3 spans 15 amino acids.

This clonotype was detected many times. The DNA for the CDR3 is TGCAGTGCTAGAGACAGGGATAGGGCCTACACCTTC. This translates into CSARDRDRAYTF. V usage is TRBV20-1 and J usage is TRBJ1-2, with D perhaps TRBD1 (5 bases). Germline lookup yields CDR1 DFQATT and CDR2 SNEGSKA (reference sequence). The CDR3 has 12 residues. Trimming shortened V by 0 bases and J by 10 bases, and 12 bases separated the two germline ends.

This clonotype was seen ten or more times. The chain couples TRBV12-3 or TRBV12-4 to TRBJ1-3, with unresolved D. The CDR3 is made up of 14 amino acids. The V and J ends lost 3 bases and 0 bases respectively, with 6 bases between them. Here the CDR3 reads CASSFANSGNTIYF. Here the CDR3 DNA reads TGTGCCAGCAGTTTTGCTAACTCTGGAAACACCATATATTTT.

The chain has TRBV6-2 or TRBV6-3 and TRBJ2-2; tentatively, D is TRBD1 or TRBD2 (5 bases each). The germline V and J ends were trimmed by 4 bases and 3 bases, with 15 bases remaining between them. This CDR3 region has 16 residues. The germline V gene has CDR1 MNHEY and CDR2 SVGEGT. The CDR3: CASSSLGERDTGELFF. In nucleotides, the CDR3 is TGTGCCAGCAGTTCCCTGGGGGAGCGAGACACCGGGGAGCTGTTTTTT.

The chain joins TRBV24-1 to TRBJ2-3; 7 nucleotides align to TRBD1. The CDR3 consists of 15 residues. V shed 4 bases and J 3 bases; nucleotides not matched to a gene: 6. Germline lookup yields CDR1 KGHDR and CDR2 SFDVKD. As DNA, the CDR3 is TGTGCCACCAGTGACCCTGAACAGGGGACAGATACGCAGTATTTT. Amino acid sequence: CATSDPEQGTDTQYF.

Many counts were recorded for this clonotype. The chain employs TRBV29-1 and TRBJ2-1; the D gene is possibly TRBD2 (6 bases). The length of the CDR3 is 14 residues. V was cut by 2 bases and J by 6 bases, with 14 bases left in between. The germline V gene encodes CDR1 SQVTM and CDR2 ANQGSEA. The CDR3 is CSVEPGSAPNEQFF. The DNA for the CDR3 is TGCAGCGTTGAACCCGGGAGTGCTCCCAATGAGCAGTTCTTC.

Ten or more counts support this clonotype. The chain employs TRBV14 and TRBJ1-6, with unresolved D. The length of the CDR3 is 17 residues. The germline V gene encodes CDR1 SGHDN and CDR2 FVKESK. V was clipped by 4 bases and J by 4 bases, with 17 bases between them. CDR3 nucleotide sequence: TGTGCCAGCAGCCTGAATTACATTGGAGCGTATAATTCACCCCTCCACTTT. Its translation is CASSLNYIGAYNSPLHF.

This clonotype was seen repeatedly, ten times or more. This chain connects TRBV29-1 to TRBJ2-5; TRBD2 agrees at 8 bases. The length of the CDR3 is 13 residues. CDR1 is SQVTM, CDR2 ANQGSEA, per germline. Unmatched junction bases numbered 5, after V lost 6 bases and J lost 2 bases. CDR3 DNA: TGCAGCGTGTTTAGCGGGACTCAAGAGACCCAGTACTTC. This encodes CSVFSGTQETQYF.

The chain combines TRBV10-3 with TRBJ2-7, with 9 positions matching TRBD1. Germline V CDR1 and CDR2: ENHRY, SYGVKD. After removal of 7 bases from V and 5 bases from J, the junction contained 12 bases not matched to a gene. The CDR3 length is 15 residues. CDR3 sequence reads: CAITDRGSTGNEQYF. CDR3 sequence (DNA): TGTGCCATCACGGACAGGGGAAGTACCGGGAACGAGCAGTACTTC.

This chain connects TRBV24-1 to TRBJ2-1; 7 nucleotides match TRBD1. Germline V gene lookup returns CDR1 KGHDR and CDR2 SFDVKD. This CDR3 is 16 amino acids long. V lost 0 bases, J lost 5 bases, and 6 bases stayed unmatched. CDR3 DNA sequence: TGTGCCACCAGTGATTTGAGGGACAGCTATAACAATGAGCAGTTCTTC. This sequence encodes CATSDLRDSYNNEQFF.

This clonotype was detected ten times or more. The rearrangement links TRBV7-2 to TRBJ2-5; TRBD2 matches at 9 bases. CDR1 and CDR2 (germline): SGHTA, FQGNSA. The CDR3 is 13 residues long. The V gene end was trimmed by 2 bases and the J gene end by 5 bases; junction bases not matched to a gene: 0. The CDR3 protein is CASSLTSGETQYF. CDR3 DNA: TGTGCCAGCAGCTTAACTAGCGGGGAGACCCAGTACTTC.

This clonotype was recorded at least ten times. The J gene is TRBJ1-5, the V gene TRBV2, with D perhaps TRBD1 (6 bases). Trimming removed 8 bases at V and 3 bases at J, with 14 bases between. The CDR3 contains 14 residues. In germline, CDR1 is SNHLY, CDR2 FYNNEI. CDR3 region: CASADSPNNQPQHF. DNA of the CDR3: TGTGCCAGCGCGGACAGCCCAAACAATCAGCCCCAGCATTTT.

As regards this clonotype: A much larger clone sits a single nucleotide away, making a read error possible. A read error is likely, as this CDR3 ends without the conserved phenylalanine or tryptophan. The chain links TRBV5-1 to TRBJ2-1; the match to TRBD2 covers 10 bases. From germline, CDR1 is SGHRS and CDR2 YFSETQ. The CDR3 length is 16 residues. The V gene end was trimmed by 0 bases and the J gene end by 3 bases; junction bases not matched to a gene: 3. This chain's CDR3 is CASSLEWTSGYNEQFL. The CDR3 DNA sequence: TGCGCCAGCAGCTTGGAGTGGACTAGCGGCTACAATGAGCAGTTCCTC.

This clonotype was counted ten times or more. The chain has TRBV6-1 and TRBJ2-7, with TRBD2 identical over 9 bases. The CDR3 contains 18 residues. V was pared by 7 bases and J by 2 bases, with 18 bases of the junction left unmatched. Germline CDR1 is MNHNS and CDR2 is SASEGT. As DNA, the CDR3 is TGTGCCAGCATGTCCCTCCTCAATAGCGGGAGATGCGCCTACGAGCAGTACTTC. The encoded protein is CASMSLLNSGRCAYEQYF.

This clonotype was picked up many times. The rearrangement links TRBV5-1 to TRBJ2-5; no clear D. CDR3 length: 14 residues. The V end was cut by 5 bases, the J end by 4 bases, with 15 bases between. Looked up from germline, CDR1 is SGHRS and CDR2 is YFSETQ. For the CDR3, the DNA is TGCGCCAGCAGGACCGGTTCGACCGGAGAGACCCAGTACTTC. Amino acid sequence: CASRTGSTGETQYF.

Many counts were recorded for this clonotype. The chain recombines TRBV12-3 or TRBV12-4 with TRBJ1-1, with D tentatively TRBD1 (5 bases). This CDR3 is built from 17 residues. V was shortened by 5 bases and J by 3 bases, with 22 bases between the two germline ends. The CDR3 spells CASSLRYIGGWDTEAFF. DNA of the CDR3: TGTGCCAGCAGTCTCCGATATATTGGGGGATGGGACACTGAAGCTTTCTTT.

The rearrangement links TRBV29-1 to TRBJ2-7; the match to TRBD2 covers 13 bases. The J segment lost 3 bases and the V segment lost 3 bases, leaving 8 bases of the junction unmatched. Per the germline V gene, CDR1 is SQVTM and CDR2 is ANQGSEA. The CDR3 sequence is 16 residues long. This chain's CDR3 is CSVDQPGLAGFYEQYF. The DNA of the CDR3 is TGCAGCGTTGACCAACCGGGACTAGCGGGGTTCTACGAGCAGTACTTC.